The 16 T cell receptor beta chains given below trace back to one sample, sequenced in a study of blood T cells in healthy people across ages (dated by TCRdb to 2014 to 2015). The library came from 5' RACE. Sequencing instrument: Illumina HiSeq 2500. The second PCR ran for about 6 to 11 cycles and used a J-beta primer mix along with a sample-barcoded 5' primer. TCRdb took the public reads, trimmed them with fastp at Q25, ran MiXCR for clone calling and kept in-frame beta chains. A single entry per CDR3 protein holds the most common genes and DNA from its merged rows. The sample table shows about 1,500,000 distinct CDR3 sequences, and 42% are seen once. The top ten hold 7.9% of the sample. Sequencing used blood. The receptors here all came from a woman between 18 and 29 years old in good health.

The table lists this clonotype with a few counts. The rearrangement joins TRBV24-1 to TRBJ2-3, with 7 bases lining up with TRBD1. This CDR3 has 16 residues. Germline trimming cut 4 bases from V and 2 bases from J; bases unmatched to any gene: 8. In germline, CDR1 is KGHDR, CDR2 SFDVKD. CDR3 protein: CATSDPRDSFTDTQYF. In DNA, the CDR3 is TGTGCCACCAGTGACCCCCGGGACAGCTTCACAGATACGCAGTATTTT.

This clonotype showed up just a few times. The chain has TRBV20-1 and TRBJ2-7, with D perhaps TRBD1 or TRBD2 (6 bases each). CDR1 is DFQATT and CDR2 is SNEGSKA in the germline V gene (reference sequence). Trimming stripped 3 bases from V and 3 bases from J, with 12 bases between. CDR3 length equals 13 residues. The CDR3 DNA sequence: TGCAGTGCTAGTCGGGGGCAGGACTACGAGCAGTACTTC. It yields the protein CSASRGQDYEQYF.

This clonotype was counted a few times. V usage is TRBV7-9 and J usage is TRBJ2-5; weak D call: TRBD1 (6 bases). This CDR3 region has 14 residues. Germline-derived CDR1 and CDR2 are SEHNR and FQNEAQ (reference sequence). Between the trimmed V and J ends, which lost 2 bases and 2 bases, there was a span of 9 bases. The CDR3 DNA reads as TGTGCCAGCAGCTTATGGGACACACAAGAGACCCAGTACTTC. The encoded protein is CASSLWDTQETQYF.

This clonotype turned up a few times. V is TRBV29-1 and J is TRBJ1-2, with D maybe TRBD1 (5 bases). V lost 2 bases, J lost 2 bases, and 15 bases lay in between. CDR1 and CDR2 from the germline V gene are SQVTM and ANQGSEA. The CDR3 has 15 residues. The CDR3 region is CSVEYFGALNYGYTF. In DNA form, the CDR3 reads TGCAGCGTTGAATATTTTGGGGCCTTAAACTATGGCTACACCTTC.

This clonotype has a handful of counts. The rearrangement links TRBV12-3 or TRBV12-4 to TRBJ2-3; D not resolved. Deletions cut 9 bases from V and 3 bases from J, with 13 bases between. The CDR3 consists of 13 residues. The CDR3 here is CASTGRRTDTQYF. The CDR3 DNA reads TGTGCCAGTACCGGCCGGAGAACAGATACGCAGTATTTT.

The V call is TRBV12-5, the J call TRBJ2-5; the D gene is possibly TRBD1 (7 bases). The J call is uncertain, as TRBJ2-7 better fits the DNA end. This CDR3 comprises 20 residues. Germline V gene lookup returns CDR1 LGHNT and CDR2 FRNRAP. The CDR3 region is CASGLRPFDRVGRRTDEQYF. The DNA for the CDR3 is TGTGCTAGTGGTTTGAGACCCTTCGACAGGGTCGGGAGACGGACCGACGAGCAGTACTTC.

The chain couples TRBV5-1 to TRBJ2-1; D uncertain. This CDR3 contains 14 residues. The germline V gene has CDR1 SGHRS and CDR2 YFSETQ. Trimming stripped 6 bases from V and 0 bases from J, with 10 bases between. The CDR3 nucleotides read TGCGCCAGCACCCCTCTGAGCTCCTACAATGAGCAGTTCTTC. It yields the protein CASTPLSSYNEQFF.

This chain uses TRBV11-2 with TRBJ1-2, with 12 bases that match TRBD1. The length of the CDR3 is 18 residues. The junction had 9 bases not matched to a gene; V was cut back by 4 bases and J by 0 bases. CDR1 is SGHAT, CDR2 FQNNGV, per germline. The CDR3 coding sequence is TGTGCCAGCAGCTCCCCCCGGGACAGGGGGCCCTCTAACTATGGCTACACCTTC. This translates into CASSSPRDRGPSNYGYTF.

The J gene is TRBJ2-5, the V gene TRBV14; the D gene is possibly TRBD2 (7 bases). Trimming took 5 bases from V and 2 from J, leaving 21 bases between them. The CDR3 contains 17 residues. Germline CDR1 reads SGHDN; CDR2 reads FVKESK. The CDR3 DNA is TGTGCCAGCAGCAGGGGGTTTGGCGGGGGACCTCAAGAGACCCAGTACTTC. Amino acids: CASSRGFGGGPQETQYF.

This clonotype was seen only a few times. The chain couples TRBV2 to TRBJ2-3, with D perhaps TRBD2 (5 bases). CDR3 length: 15 amino acids. V lost 5 bases and J 2 bases, leaving 14 bases between the germline ends. Germline V gene data show CDR1 as SNHLY and CDR2 as FYNNEI. The CDR3 sequence is CASSKDPGYTDTQYF. CDR3 DNA sequence: TGTGCCAGCAGTAAGGACCCGGGATACACAGATACGCAGTATTTT.

The V call is TRBV24-1, the J call TRBJ2-1; 13 positions agree with TRBD2. CDR3 length equals 16 residues. Germline V gives CDR1 KGHDR, CDR2 SFDVKD. Unmatched junction bases numbered 7, after V lost 4 bases and J lost 8 bases. The chain's CDR3 is CATSDKGTSGMDEQFF. The DNA of the CDR3 is TGTGCCACCAGTGACAAAGGGACTAGCGGGATGGATGAGCAGTTCTTC.

In the case of this clonotype: One end of the junction does not line up with germline, which may come from a read error. CDR3 protein: CTSSRRAPYEQYF. The DNA of the CDR3 is TGTACCAGCAGTCGCCGGGCACCCTACGAGCAGTACTTC. This chain joins TRBV6-2 or TRBV6-3 and TRBJ2-7; D is unresolved. This CDR3 has 13 amino acids. Germline-derived CDR1 and CDR2 are MNHEY and SVGEGT.

The chain employs TRBV10-3 and TRBJ2-6; the D gene is possibly TRBD1 (6 bases). This CDR3 has 15 amino acids. V lost 6 bases, J lost 2 bases, and 11 bases lay in between. Per germline, CDR1 ENHRY and CDR2 SYGVKD. In DNA, the CDR3 is TGTGCCATCAGCCTACAGGGCACTGGGGCCAACGTCCTGACTTTC. It specifies CAISLQGTGANVLTF.

This clonotype was counted only a few times. The rearrangement links TRBV6-5 to TRBJ2-5; 13 bases match TRBD2. The J call is doubtful: the DNA matches TRBJ2-7 better. Germline loops: CDR1 MNHEY, CDR2 SVGAGI. CDR3 size: 13 residues. The CDR3 DNA reads as TGTGCCAGCACGACTAGCGGGAGGTACGAGCAGTACTTC. Translated: CASTTSGRYEQYF.

The J gene is TRBJ2-2, the V gene TRBV10-3; 7 nucleotides match TRBD2. Germline CDR1 ENHRY, CDR2 SYGVKD. CDR3 length: 15 residues. V dropped 3 bases and J dropped 3; count of bases not matched to a gene: 4. The CDR3 protein is CAISDPGRDTGELFF. The CDR3 nucleotides read TGTGCCATCAGTGACCCAGGGAGGGACACCGGGGAGCTGTTTTTT.

The chain recombines TRBV4-2 with TRBJ2-7; 10 bases match TRBD2. V dropped 3 bases and J dropped 5; count of bases not matched to a gene: 10. Germline V gives CDR1 LGHNA, CDR2 YNFKEQ. The CDR3 length is 16 residues. This chain's CDR3 is CASSHPTQLAGHEQYF. In DNA, the CDR3 is TGTGCCAGCAGCCACCCCACGCAACTAGCGGGACACGAGCAGTACTTC.